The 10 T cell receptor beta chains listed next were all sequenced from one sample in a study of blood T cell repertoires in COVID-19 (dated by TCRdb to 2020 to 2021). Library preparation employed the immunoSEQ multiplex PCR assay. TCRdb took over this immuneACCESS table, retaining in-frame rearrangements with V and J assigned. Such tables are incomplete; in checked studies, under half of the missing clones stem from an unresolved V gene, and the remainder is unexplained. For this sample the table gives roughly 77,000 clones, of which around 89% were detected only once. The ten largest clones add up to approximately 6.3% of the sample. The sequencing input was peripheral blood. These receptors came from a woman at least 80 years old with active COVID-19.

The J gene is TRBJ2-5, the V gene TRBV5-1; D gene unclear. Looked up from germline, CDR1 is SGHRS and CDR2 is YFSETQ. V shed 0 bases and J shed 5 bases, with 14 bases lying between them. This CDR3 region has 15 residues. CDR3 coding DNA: TGCGCCAGCAGCTTGGAGGCAGGCAGTTGGGAGACCCAGTACTTC. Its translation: CASSLEAGSWETQYF. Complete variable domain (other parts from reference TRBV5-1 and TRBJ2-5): KAGVTQTPRYLIKTRGQQVTLSCSPISGHRSVSWYQQTPGQGLQFLFEYFSETQRNKGNFPGRFSGRQFSNSRSEMNVSTLELGDSALYLCASSLEAGSWETQYFGPGTRLLVL.

The CDR3 spells CASSQDKVGHSGANVLTF. The DNA of the CDR3 is TGCGCCAGCAGCCAAGATAAGGTCGGACACTCTGGGGCCAACGTCCTGACTTTC. The chain combines TRBV4-3 with TRBJ2-6; weak D call: TRBD1 (5 bases). Germline loops: CDR1 LGHNA, CDR2 YSLEER. The CDR3 runs to 18 residues. Trimming took off 0 bases at V and 0 bases at J, with 12 bases between the two ends.

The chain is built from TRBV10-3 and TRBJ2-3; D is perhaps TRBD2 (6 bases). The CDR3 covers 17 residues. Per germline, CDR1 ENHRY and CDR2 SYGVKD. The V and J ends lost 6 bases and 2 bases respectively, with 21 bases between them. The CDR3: CAISLHSGEVDTDTQYF. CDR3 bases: TGTGCCATCAGCCTCCATTCGGGGGAGGTTGACACAGATACGCAGTATTTT.

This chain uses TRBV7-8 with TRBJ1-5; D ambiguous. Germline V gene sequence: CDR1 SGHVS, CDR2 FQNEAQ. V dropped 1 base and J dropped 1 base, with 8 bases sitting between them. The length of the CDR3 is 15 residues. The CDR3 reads CASSLGGASNQPQHF. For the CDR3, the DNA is TGTGCCAGCAGCTTAGGGGGAGCCAGCAATCAGCCCCAGCATTTT.

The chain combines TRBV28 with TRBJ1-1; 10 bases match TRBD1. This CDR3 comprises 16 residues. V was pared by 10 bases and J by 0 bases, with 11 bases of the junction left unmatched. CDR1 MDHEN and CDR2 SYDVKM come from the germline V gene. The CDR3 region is CATRTGGPWMNTEAFF. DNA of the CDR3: TGTGCCACAAGGACAGGGGGTCCGTGGATGAACACTGAAGCTTTCTTT. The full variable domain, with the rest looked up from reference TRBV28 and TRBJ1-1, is DVKVTQSSRYLVKRTGEKVFLECVQDMDHENMFWYRQDPGLGLRLIYFSYDVKMKEKGDIPEGYSVSREKKERFSLILESASTNQTSMYLCATRTGGPWMNTEAFFGQGTRLTVV.

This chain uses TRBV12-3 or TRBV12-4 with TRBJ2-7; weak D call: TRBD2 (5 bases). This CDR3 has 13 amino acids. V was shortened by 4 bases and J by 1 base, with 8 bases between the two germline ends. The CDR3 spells CASSYRGSYEQYF. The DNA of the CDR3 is TGTGCCAGCAGTTACCGGGGATCCTACGAGCAGTACTTC.

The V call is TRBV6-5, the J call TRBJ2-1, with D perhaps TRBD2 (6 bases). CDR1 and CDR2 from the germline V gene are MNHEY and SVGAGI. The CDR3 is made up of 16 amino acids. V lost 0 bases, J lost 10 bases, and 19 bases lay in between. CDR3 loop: CASSYSRGRESREQFF. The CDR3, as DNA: TGTGCCAGCAGTTACTCGAGAGGGCGGGAAAGCCGGGAGCAGTTCTTC.

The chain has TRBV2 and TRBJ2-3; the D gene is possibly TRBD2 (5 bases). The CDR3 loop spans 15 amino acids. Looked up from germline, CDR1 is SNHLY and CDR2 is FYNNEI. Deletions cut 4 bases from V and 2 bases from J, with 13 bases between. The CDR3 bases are TGTGCCAGCAGTGTGGGGAGTCGCCTCACAGATACGCAGTATTTT. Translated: CASSVGSRLTDTQYF.

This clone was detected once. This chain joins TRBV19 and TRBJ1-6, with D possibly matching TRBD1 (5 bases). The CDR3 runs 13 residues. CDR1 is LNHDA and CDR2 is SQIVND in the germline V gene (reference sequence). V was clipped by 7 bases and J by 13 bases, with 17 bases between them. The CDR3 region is CASTLLQKGPLHF. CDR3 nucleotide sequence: TGTGCCAGTACCCTGCTGCAAAAGGGGCCCCTCCACTTT.

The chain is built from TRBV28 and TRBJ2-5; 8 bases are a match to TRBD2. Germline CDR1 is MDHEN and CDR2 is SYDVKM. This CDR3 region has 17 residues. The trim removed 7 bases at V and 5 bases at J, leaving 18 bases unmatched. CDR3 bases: TGTGCCAGCAAAGGTAGTAGCGGGGCATTCGCTGGTGAGACCCAGTACTTC. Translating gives CASKGSSGAFAGETQYF.